The 5 T cell receptor beta chains below all came from one sample that was sequenced in a study of shared clonotypes between healthy human individuals. Repertoires were generated with immunoSEQ multiplex PCR, while TCRdb's copy carries only in-frame clones and drops some. The table lists fewer than 400,000 clones, roughly 70% of them singletons. Sequenced input: memory CD4+ T cells sorted from blood. Subset meaning: CD45RA-negative fraction. The receptors derive from a man aged 30-40 years in good health.

Notes on this clone: It may be a read error: a sequence one base away is much more abundant. The chain is built from TRBV7-9 and TRBJ2-5; 7 nucleotides line up with TRBD1. The J segment lost 1 base and the V segment lost 5 bases, leaving 1 base of the junction unmatched. Germline values: CDR1 SEHNR, CDR2 FQNEAQ (reference sequence). The CDR3 is 13 amino acids. CDR3 DNA: TGTGCCAGCAGCGGGGACAGCCAAGAGACCCAGTACTTC. Its protein product is CASSGDSQETQYF.

The chain couples TRBV7-2 to TRBJ2-3, with D tentatively TRBD2 (6 bases). The CDR3 is 16 amino acids. Germline CDR1 SGHTA, CDR2 FQGNSA. The V end lost 1 base, the J end lost 2 bases, and 13 bases lay between the germline ends. The CDR3 DNA sequence: TGTGCCAGCAGCTTAGTAGCTAGCGAACTCACAGATACGCAGTATTTT. Protein: CASSLVASELTDTQYF.

The chain links TRBV4-3 to TRBJ2-7; D may be TRBD1 or TRBD2 (6 bases each). Trimming pared 1 base from V and 3 bases from J, leaving 16 bases between. Germline V gene lookup returns CDR1 LGHNA and CDR2 YSLEER. The CDR3 loop spans 16 amino acids. This CDR3 reads CASSQVFGRGGYEQYF. CDR3 in DNA: TGCGCCAGCAGCCAAGTTTTTGGCAGGGGAGGCTACGAGCAGTACTTC.

This chain links TRBV5-4 with TRBJ2-2; 7 nucleotides match TRBD1. CDR1 is SGHNT, CDR2 YYREEE, per germline (reference sequence). J gave up 3 bases and V 4 bases, and 6 bases lay outside the gene matches. CDR3 length: 15 amino acids. The CDR3 nucleotides are TGTGCCAGCAGCAACAGGGGAATGGACACCGGGGAGCTGTTTTTT. Translating gives CASSNRGMDTGELFF. Drawing the rest from reference TRBV5-4 and TRBJ2-2, the complete variable domain is ETGVTQSPTHLIKTRGQQVTLRCSSQSGHNTVSWYQQALGQGPQFIFQYYREEENGRGNFPPRFSGLQFPNYSSELNVNALELDDSALYLCASSNRGMDTGELFFGEGSRLTVL.

This chain uses TRBV5-1 with TRBJ2-6; D is uncertain. The germline V and J ends were trimmed by 4 bases and 0 bases, with 5 bases remaining between them. The germline V gene encodes CDR1 SGHRS and CDR2 YFSETQ. The CDR3 totals 14 residues. In DNA, the CDR3 is TGCGCCAGCAGCGAGGACTCTGGGGCCAACGTCCTGACTTTC. As protein: CASSEDSGANVLTF.